Listed here are 15 T cell receptor beta chains from one sample, sequenced in a study of T cell repertoires in cytomegalovirus infection. TCRdb ran MiXCR on the reads and lists one entry per CDR3 protein. The table includes hundreds of thousands of distinct CDR3 sequences, 22% detected once. Source material: CD8+ T cells from PBMCs. These receptors all come from a human donor in good health (CMV status not recorded). Some clones in this sample may be carry-over from other donors' samples.

This clonotype was detected many times. This chain uses TRBV11-2 with TRBJ1-4; TRBD1 might be the D (5 bases). V lost 0 bases and J lost 10, with 18 bases in between. The length of the CDR3 is 16 residues. CDR1 SGHAT and CDR2 FQNNGV come from the germline V gene. The CDR3 region is CASSLDGREKVAKLFF. In DNA, the CDR3 is TGTGCCAGCAGCTTAGACGGCAGGGAAAAGGTCGCAAAACTGTTTTTT.

This clonotype appeared a few times. The V and J genes are TRBV28 and TRBJ2-7; 9 bases line up with TRBD1. This CDR3 region has 17 residues. The J segment lost 4 bases and the V segment lost 1 base, leaving 11 bases of the junction unmatched. The germline CDR1 and CDR2 sequences are MDHEN and SYDVKM. The CDR3 protein is CASSLSAIRDRAYEQYF. DNA for the CDR3: TGTGCCAGCAGTTTATCTGCTATCCGGGACAGGGCATACGAGCAGTACTTC. Together with reference TRBV28 and TRBJ2-7, the CDR3 gives the full variable domain: DVKVTQSSRYLVKRTGEKVFLECVQDMDHENMFWYRQDPGLGLRLIYFSYDVKMKEKGDIPEGYSVSREKKERFSLILESASTNQTSMYLCASSLSAIRDRAYEQYFGPGTRLTVT.

V gene TRBV7-6 combines with J gene TRBJ2-5; 9 nucleotides align to TRBD2. CDR1 is SGHVS and CDR2 is FNYEAQ in the germline V gene. Trimming took 1 base from V and 5 from J; bases not matched to a gene: 8. CDR3 size: 16 residues. The CDR3, as DNA: TGTGCCAGCAGCTTAGTACTAGCGGGCCCCTTTGAGACCCAGTACTTC. Translation: CASSLVLAGPFETQYF.

This clonotype showed up many times. The CDR3 loop is CASSGVGLRSEQFF. The CDR3, as DNA: TGTGCCAGCAGCGGCGTGGGACTAAGGAGTGAGCAGTTCTTC. The chain links TRBV28 to TRBJ2-1; TRBD2 matches 7 bases. Losses at the gene ends were 6 bases for V and 9 bases for J; bases not matched to a gene: 11. The germline V gene encodes CDR1 MDHEN and CDR2 SYDVKM. This CDR3 comprises 14 residues.

This sequence joins TRBV5-5 and TRBJ2-7; a possible D gene is TRBD2 (6 bases). The germline V and J ends were trimmed by 3 bases and 2 bases, with 15 bases remaining between them. The CDR3 has 15 amino acids. Germline V gene data show CDR1 as SGHKS and CDR2 as YYEKEE (reference sequence). Written as DNA, the CDR3 is TGTGCCAGCAGCTCCCCCGGAGGGCCAACCTACGAGCAGTACTTC. It is translated as CASSSPGGPTYEQYF. Looking up the rest from reference TRBV5-5 and TRBJ2-7 gives the full variable domain: DAGVTQSPTHLIKTRGQQVTLRCSPISGHKSVSWYQQVLGQGPQFIFQYYEKEERGRGNFPDRFSARQFPNYSSELNVNALLLGDSALYLCASSSPGGPTYEQYFGPGTRLTVT.

The V gene is TRBV12-3 or TRBV12-4, the J gene TRBJ2-5; 7 bases are shared with TRBD1. The CDR3 contains 14 residues. The ends lost 6 bases at V and 4 bases at J; junction bases unmatched: 8. The CDR3 loop reads CASSPDRRRETQYF. In nucleotides, the CDR3 is TGTGCCAGCAGCCCGGACAGGAGGCGAGAGACCCAGTACTTC.

This clonotype was seen a few times. The chain is built from TRBV5-1 and TRBJ2-2; the D is unclear. Trimming removed 4 bases at V and 7 bases at J, with 5 bases between. The CDR3 totals 11 residues. CDR1 SGHRS and CDR2 YFSETQ come from the germline V gene. The CDR3 DNA is TGCGCCAGCAGCGCCGTCGGGGAGCTGTTTTTT. Translated: CASSAVGELFF.

The chain links TRBV9 to TRBJ1-2; TRBD1 aligns across 7 bases. The germline V gene has CDR1 SGDLS and CDR2 YYNGEE. This CDR3 is 15 amino acids long. J was trimmed by 3 bases and V by 4 bases; bases with no gene match: 9. This CDR3 reads CASSPSPTGDYGYTF. The CDR3 DNA is TGTGCCAGCAGCCCGAGCCCCACAGGGGACTATGGCTACACCTTC.

This rearrangement joins TRBV6-5 to TRBJ2-5; tentative D call: TRBD2 (5 bases). Per the germline V gene, CDR1 is MNHEY and CDR2 is SVGAGI. The CDR3 length is 13 residues. Trimming removed 6 bases at V and 7 bases at J, with 15 bases between. DNA for the CDR3: TGTGCCAGCAGCGGAGGCCGCCTAGGGACCCAGTACTTC. It yields the protein CASSGGRLGTQYF.

There are a few counts of this clonotype. This chain uses TRBV10-3 with TRBJ2-7; TRBD1 matches at 10 bases. The V segment lost 0 bases and the J segment 6 bases; nucleotides outside the gene matches: 8. Germline V gene data show CDR1 as ENHRY and CDR2 as SYGVKD. This CDR3 comprises 16 residues. This CDR3 is CAISESETGGFGEQYF. CDR3 bases: TGTGCCATCAGTGAGTCCGAGACAGGGGGCTTTGGCGAGCAGTACTTC.

This rearrangement joins TRBV28 to TRBJ1-4; 9 nucleotides align to TRBD1. Germline values: CDR1 MDHEN, CDR2 SYDVKM. The CDR3 contains 15 residues. The ends lost 5 bases at V and 4 bases at J; junction bases unmatched: 5. This chain's CDR3 is CASSPGQGNNEKLFF. The CDR3 DNA follows: TGTGCCAGCAGTCCGGGACAGGGCAATAATGAAAAACTGTTTTTT.

This chain links TRBV29-1 with TRBJ2-1; TRBD1 might be the D (6 bases). The CDR3 contains 16 residues. Trimming shortened V by 5 bases and J by 9 bases, and 26 bases separated the two germline ends. In germline, CDR1 is SQVTM, CDR2 ANQGSEA. The CDR3 sequence is CSVPLTGTSPISEQFF. For the CDR3, the DNA is TGCAGCGTTCCCCTAACCGGGACAAGTCCGATCAGTGAGCAGTTCTTC.

This clonotype was seen only a few times. The chain carries TRBV20-1 and TRBJ1-3; the D gene is possibly TRBD1 (5 bases). This CDR3 has 18 amino acids. Germline V lookup: CDR1 DFQATT, CDR2 SNEGSKA (reference sequence). Trimming cost V 3 bases and J 0 bases, with 21 bases left between them. CDR3 coding DNA: TGCAGTGCTAGTAGGGCCGATCGGGACGGCCGCTCTGGAAACACCATATATTTT. Its translation is CSASRADRDGRSGNTIYF.

V usage is TRBV27 and J usage is TRBJ1-2, with TRBD1 as a possible D gene (6 bases). The germline V and J ends were trimmed by 0 bases and 3 bases, with 14 bases remaining between them. This CDR3 region has 16 residues. CDR1 is MNHEY, CDR2 SMNVEV, per germline (reference sequence). DNA of the CDR3: TGTGCCAGCAGTTTATCAGGCCAGGGGATAGACTATGGCTACACCTTC. It is translated as CASSLSGQGIDYGYTF.

This clonotype showed up just once. The rearrangement uses TRBV20-1 and TRBJ2-1; the D gene is possibly TRBD2 (5 bases). This CDR3 contains 11 residues. In germline, CDR1 is DFQATT, CDR2 SNEGSKA (reference sequence). V lost 3 bases to trimming and J lost 8 bases, with 8 bases between them. Here the CDR3 reads CSASEGYEQFF. The CDR3, as DNA: TGCAGTGCTAGTGAGGGCTATGAGCAGTTCTTC.